The sequence of this T cell receptor (beta chain) was determined in a study of memory CD4+ T cells and cytomegalovirus serostatus. Study context: Healthy Belgian adult donors included nine or ten CMV-positive and fewer than 25 CMV-negative people.

Study results and limitations: Each of approximately 73 CMV-associated TCRbeta sequences occurred in one to five individuals.

A word on this clone: Antigen specificity is unknown.

Single viable CD3+CD4+CD8-CD45RO+ cells were sorted as the memory CD4+ T cells. Serostatus was set by detecting CMV pp150, pp28, p38, p52 IgG. CD4+ T cells were isolated by positive magnetic selection. Libraries were prepared by immunoSEQ multiplex PCR; TCRdb keeps only in-frame clonotypes and omits some of them. The sample holds just over 25,000 clones; approximately 75% are singletons and the top ten take approximately 1%. The V gene lost 6 bases and the J gene lost 6 bases, with 18 bases spanning the gap. CDR3 length: 15 amino acids. The V gene's germline CDR1 is MNHEY and CDR2 SMNVEV (reference sequence).

The clonotype originates from an adult in good health and CMV-seronegative. What was sequenced was memory CD4+ T cells from blood. The genes are TRBV27 and TRBJ2-1; either TRBD1 or TRBD2 may supply D (5 bases each). The DNA for the CDR3 is TGTGCCAGCAGATCACGGGTAGGGACCCGCAATGAGCAGTTCTTC. This gives the protein CASRSRVGTRNEQFF.